This T cell receptor beta chain was captured by sequencing in a study of control samples from healthy donors and cancer patients. The repertoire was sequenced with immunoSEQ multiplex PCR; TCRdb's copy has only in-frame clones and lacks some. The data contain about 89,000 clones, roughly 86% of them singletons. V was pared by 0 bases and J by 0 bases, with 10 bases between. The V gene's germline CDR1 is SQVTM and CDR2 ANQGSEA. CDR3 size: 15 residues. This chain connects TRBV29-1 to TRBJ2-3; D not resolved. The clonotype comes from a man younger than 40 in good health. The sequenced sample consisted of blood. In DNA form, the CDR3 reads TGCAGCGTTGAAGATACGGCGGAAAGCACAGATACGCAGTATTTT. It is translated as CSVEDTAESTDTQYF.